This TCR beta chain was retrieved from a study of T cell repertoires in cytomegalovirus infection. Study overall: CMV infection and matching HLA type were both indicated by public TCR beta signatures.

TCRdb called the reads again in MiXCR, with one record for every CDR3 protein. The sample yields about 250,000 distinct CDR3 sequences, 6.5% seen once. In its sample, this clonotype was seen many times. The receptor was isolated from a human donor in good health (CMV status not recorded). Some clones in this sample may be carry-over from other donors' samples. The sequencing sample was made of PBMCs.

The CDR3 loop is CASSRDQYF. CDR3 nucleotide sequence: TGTGCCAGCAGCCGGGACCAGTATTTT. The chain employs TRBV7-9 and TRBJ2-3, with D perhaps being TRBD1 or TRBD2 (5 bases each). Between the trimmed V and J ends, which lost 5 bases and 12 bases, there was a span of 6 bases. CDR1 SEHNR and CDR2 FQNEAQ come from the germline V gene (reference sequence). This CDR3 contains 9 residues. Based on the CDR3 plus reference TRBV7-9 and TRBJ2-3, the full variable domain is DTGVSQNPRHKITKRGQNVTFRCDPISEHNRLYWYRQTLGQGPEFLTYFQNEAQLEKSRLLSDRFSAERPKGSFSTLEIQRTEQGDSAMYLCASSRDQYFGPGTRLTVL.